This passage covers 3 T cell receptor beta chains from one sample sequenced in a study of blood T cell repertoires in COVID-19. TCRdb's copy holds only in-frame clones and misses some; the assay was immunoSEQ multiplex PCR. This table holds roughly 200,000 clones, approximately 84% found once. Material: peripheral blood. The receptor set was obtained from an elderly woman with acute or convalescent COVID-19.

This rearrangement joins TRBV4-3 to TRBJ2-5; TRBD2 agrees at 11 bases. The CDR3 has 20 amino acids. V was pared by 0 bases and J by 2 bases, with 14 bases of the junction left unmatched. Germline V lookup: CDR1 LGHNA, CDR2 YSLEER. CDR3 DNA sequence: TGCGCCAGCAGCCAAGATCCATCTAAAGGACTAGCGGGTATACAAGAGACCCAGTACTTC. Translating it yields CASSQDPSKGLAGIQETQYF.

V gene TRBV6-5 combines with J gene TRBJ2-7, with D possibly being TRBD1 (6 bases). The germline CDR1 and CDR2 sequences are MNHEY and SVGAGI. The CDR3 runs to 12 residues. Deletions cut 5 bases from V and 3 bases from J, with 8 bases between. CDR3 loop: CASSRTVYEQYF. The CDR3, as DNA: TGTGCCAGCAGTAGGACAGTCTACGAGCAGTACTTC.

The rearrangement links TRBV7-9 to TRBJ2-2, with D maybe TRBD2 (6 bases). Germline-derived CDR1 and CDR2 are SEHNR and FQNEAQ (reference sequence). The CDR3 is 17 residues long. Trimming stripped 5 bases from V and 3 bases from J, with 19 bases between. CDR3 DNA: TGTGCCAGCAGCCGACCCGGGGCGGGAAGAGACACCGGGGAGCTGTTTTTT. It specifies CASSRPGAGRDTGELFF. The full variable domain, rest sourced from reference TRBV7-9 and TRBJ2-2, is DTGVSQNPRHKITKRGQNVTFRCDPISEHNRLYWYRQTLGQGPEFLTYFQNEAQLEKSRLLSDRFSAERPKGSFSTLEIQRTEQGDSAMYLCASSRPGAGRDTGELFFGEGSRLTVL.